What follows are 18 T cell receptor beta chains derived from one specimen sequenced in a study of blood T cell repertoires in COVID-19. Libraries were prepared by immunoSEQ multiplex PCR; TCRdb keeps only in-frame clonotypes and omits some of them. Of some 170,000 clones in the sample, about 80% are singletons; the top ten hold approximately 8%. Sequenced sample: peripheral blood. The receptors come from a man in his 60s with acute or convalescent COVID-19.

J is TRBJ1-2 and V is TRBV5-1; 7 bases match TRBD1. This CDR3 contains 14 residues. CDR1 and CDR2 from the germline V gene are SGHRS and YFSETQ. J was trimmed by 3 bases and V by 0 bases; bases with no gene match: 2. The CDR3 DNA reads TGCGCCAGCAGCTTGGTAGACAGGGACTATGGCTACACCTTC. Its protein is CASSLVDRDYGYTF. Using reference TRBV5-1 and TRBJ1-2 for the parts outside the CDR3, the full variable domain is KAGVTQTPRYLIKTRGQQVTLSCSPISGHRSVSWYQQTPGQGLQFLFEYFSETQRNKGNFPGRFSGRQFSNSRSEMNVSTLELGDSALYLCASSLVDRDYGYTFGSGTRLTVV.

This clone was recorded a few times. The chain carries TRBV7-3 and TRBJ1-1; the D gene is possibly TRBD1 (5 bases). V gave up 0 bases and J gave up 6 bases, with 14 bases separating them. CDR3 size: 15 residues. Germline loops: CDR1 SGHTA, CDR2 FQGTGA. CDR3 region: CASSLTRQGGAEAFF. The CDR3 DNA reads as TGTGCCAGCAGCTTAACTAGGCAGGGAGGCGCTGAAGCTTTCTTT.

CDR3 sequence: CASSGQGGRDTQYF. The CDR3 bases are TGTGCCAGTAGCGGACAGGGCGGTCGAGATACGCAGTATTTT. The genes are TRBV19 and TRBJ2-3, with 8 bases fitting TRBD1. This CDR3 spans 14 amino acids. V lost 6 bases to trimming and J lost 5 bases; unmatched junction nucleotides: 7. Germline V gene sequence: CDR1 LNHDA, CDR2 SQIVND (reference sequence).

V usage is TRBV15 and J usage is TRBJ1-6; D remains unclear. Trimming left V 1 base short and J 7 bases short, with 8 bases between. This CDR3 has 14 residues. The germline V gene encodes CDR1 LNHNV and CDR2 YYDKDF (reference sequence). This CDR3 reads CATSRGDINSPLHF. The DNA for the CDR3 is TGTGCCACCAGCAGAGGAGACATCAATTCACCCCTCCACTTT.

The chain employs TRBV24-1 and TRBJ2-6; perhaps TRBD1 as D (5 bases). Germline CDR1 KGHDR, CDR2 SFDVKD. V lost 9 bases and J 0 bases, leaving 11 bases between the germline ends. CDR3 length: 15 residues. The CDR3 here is CATEDSRSGANVLTF. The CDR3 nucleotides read TGTGCCACCGAAGACAGCCGCTCTGGGGCCAACGTCCTGACTTTC.

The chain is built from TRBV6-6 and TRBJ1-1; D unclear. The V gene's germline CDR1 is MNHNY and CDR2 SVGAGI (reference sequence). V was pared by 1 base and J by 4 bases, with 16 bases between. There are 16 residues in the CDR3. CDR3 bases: TGTGCCAGCAGTTACTGGCCCATCGACATTACCACTGAAGCTTTCTTT. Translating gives CASSYWPIDITTEAFF.

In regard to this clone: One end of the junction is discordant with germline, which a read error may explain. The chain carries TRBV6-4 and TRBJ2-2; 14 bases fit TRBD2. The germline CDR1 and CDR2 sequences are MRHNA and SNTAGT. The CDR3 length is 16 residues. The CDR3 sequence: CARSDSTSGGAGELFF. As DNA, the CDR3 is TGTGCCCGCAGTGACTCGACTAGCGGGGGGGCCGGGGAGCTGTTTTTT.

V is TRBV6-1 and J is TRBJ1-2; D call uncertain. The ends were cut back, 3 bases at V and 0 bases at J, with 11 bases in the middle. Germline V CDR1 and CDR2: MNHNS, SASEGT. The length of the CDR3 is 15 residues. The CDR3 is CASSEYRSSNYGYTF. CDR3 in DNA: TGTGCCAGCAGTGAGTACAGATCATCTAACTATGGCTACACCTTC.

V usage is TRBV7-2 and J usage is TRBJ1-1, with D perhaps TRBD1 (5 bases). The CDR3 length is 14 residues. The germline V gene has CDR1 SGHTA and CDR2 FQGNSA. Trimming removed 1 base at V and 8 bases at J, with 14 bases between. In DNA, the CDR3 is TGTGCCAGCAGCTTAGTGGGACTGGGGGGGGAAGCTTTCTTT. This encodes CASSLVGLGGEAFF.

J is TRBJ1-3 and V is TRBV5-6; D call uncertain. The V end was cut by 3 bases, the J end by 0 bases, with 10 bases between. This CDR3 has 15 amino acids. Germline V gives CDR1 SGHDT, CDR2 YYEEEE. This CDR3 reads CASSWFGPSGNTIYF. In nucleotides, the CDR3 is TGTGCCAGCAGCTGGTTCGGTCCCTCTGGAAACACCATATATTTT. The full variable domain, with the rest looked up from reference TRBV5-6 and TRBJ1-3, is DAGVTQSPTHLIKTRGQQVTLRCSPKSGHDTVSWYQQALGQGPQFIFQYYEEEERQRGNFPDRFSGHQFPNYSSELNVNALLLGDSALYLCASSWFGPSGNTIYFGEGSWLTVV.

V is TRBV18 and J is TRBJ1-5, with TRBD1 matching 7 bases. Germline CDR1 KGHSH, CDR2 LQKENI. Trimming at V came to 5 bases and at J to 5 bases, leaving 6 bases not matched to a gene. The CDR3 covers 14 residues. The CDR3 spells CASSSTGSDQPQHF. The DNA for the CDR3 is TGTGCCAGCTCATCGACAGGGTCCGATCAGCCCCAGCATTTT.

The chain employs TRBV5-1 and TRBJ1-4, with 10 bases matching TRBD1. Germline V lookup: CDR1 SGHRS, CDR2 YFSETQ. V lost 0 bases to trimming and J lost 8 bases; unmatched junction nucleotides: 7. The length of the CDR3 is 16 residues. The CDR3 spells CASSLGQGAMGEKLFF. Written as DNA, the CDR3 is TGCGCCAGCAGCTTGGGACAGGGGGCAATGGGGGAAAAACTGTTTTTT.

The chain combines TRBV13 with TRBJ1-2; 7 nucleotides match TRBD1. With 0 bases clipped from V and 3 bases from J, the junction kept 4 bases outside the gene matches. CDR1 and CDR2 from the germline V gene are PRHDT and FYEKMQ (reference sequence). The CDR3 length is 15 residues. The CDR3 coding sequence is TGTGCCAGCAGCTTAGGGGGACAGCTCTACTATGGCTACACCTTC. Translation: CASSLGGQLYYGYTF. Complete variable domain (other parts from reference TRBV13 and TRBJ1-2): AAGVIQSPRHLIKEKRETATLKCYPIPRHDTVYWYQQGPGQDPQFLISFYEKMQSDKGSIPDRFSAQQFSDYHSELNMSSLELGDSALYFCASSLGGQLYYGYTFGSGTRLTVV.

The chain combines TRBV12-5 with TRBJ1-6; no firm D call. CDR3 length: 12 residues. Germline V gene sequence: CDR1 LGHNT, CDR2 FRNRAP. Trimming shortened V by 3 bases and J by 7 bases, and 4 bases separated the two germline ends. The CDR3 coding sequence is TGTGCTAGTGGTTTTCTCAATTCACCCCTCCACTTT. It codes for CASGFLNSPLHF.

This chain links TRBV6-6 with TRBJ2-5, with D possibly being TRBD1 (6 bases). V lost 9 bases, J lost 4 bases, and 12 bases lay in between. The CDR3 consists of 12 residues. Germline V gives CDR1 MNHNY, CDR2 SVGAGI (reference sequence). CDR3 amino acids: CASSGTRETQYF. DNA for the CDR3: TGTGCCAGTAGTGGGACAAGAGAGACCCAGTACTTC.

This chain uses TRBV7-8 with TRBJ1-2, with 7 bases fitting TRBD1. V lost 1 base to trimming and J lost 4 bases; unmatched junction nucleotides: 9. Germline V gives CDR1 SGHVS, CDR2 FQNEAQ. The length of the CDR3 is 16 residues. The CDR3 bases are TGTGCCAGCAGCTTAGACGCAGGGGGTAGTAGCTATGGCTACACCTTC. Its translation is CASSLDAGGSSYGYTF.

CDR3 coding DNA: TGTGCCAGCAGCCATTCATTGAACACTGAAGCTTTCTTT. As protein: CASSHSLNTEAFF. This chain uses TRBV7-3 with TRBJ1-1; no clear D. The CDR3 covers 13 residues. Trimming took off 5 bases at V and 0 bases at J, with 7 bases between the two ends. Germline CDR1 SGHTA, CDR2 FQGTGA.

The CDR3 coding sequence is TGTGCCAGCAGTGAAGCGCCTCAGGATGGCTACACCTTC. It codes for CASSEAPQDGYTF. The gene calls are TRBV2 and TRBJ1-2; no firm D call. The length of the CDR3 is 13 residues. V lost 0 bases to trimming and J lost 6 bases, with 8 bases between them. The germline V gene encodes CDR1 SNHLY and CDR2 FYNNEI.